The rows below give T cell receptor beta chains drawn from one sample of a study of blood T cell repertoires in COVID-19. Sequencing used immunoSEQ multiplex PCR; TCRdb keeps in-frame clones, though not all of them. This sample carries roughly 380,000 clones, approximately 89% of them seen once, and the ten largest clones take about 1.6%. The sequencing input was peripheral blood. The origin of the receptors is a woman aged 40 to 50 with COVID-19, enrolled during active disease. Both conserved end residues are part of each CDR3. Some rows have no size entry. The others give once, few or many, or a class for an expanded clone.

CDR3aa | len | v_gene | abundance
CASSPLDRGGGYTF | 14 | TRBV18 | -
CASSHLTSRYEQYF | 14 | TRBV3-1/TRBV3-2 | few
CASSLNAGEPNEQFF | 15 | TRBV5-1 | -
CASSPPAGGTSAQYF | 15 | TRBV18 | -
CASSLNGLGQGGYEQYF | 17 | TRBV5-1 | few
CASSFPDRGRLNTEAFF | 17 | TRBV28 | -
CASRLGSGQNGYTF | 14 | TRBV27 | -
CASSFWGKYGTSGSTDTQYF | 20 | TRBV5-8 | -
CASGFRQGTEAFF | 13 | TRBV12-5 | -
CASSVAGGAGNTEAFF | 16 | TRBV9 | -
CASSPDISYEQYF | 13 | TRBV5-1 | -
CASSQAGVGRGGNQPQHF | 18 | TRBV3-1/TRBV3-2 | -
CASSLIRGGQTGSPLHF | 17 | TRBV28 | -
CASSAGQGGTEAFF | 14 | TRBV9 | -
CAWSYREGYGYTF | 13 | TRBV30 | -
CASSDVAGGAKNIQYF | 16 | TRBV25-1 | -
CASSLGSATNYGYTF | 15 | TRBV5-4 | -
CASSDRGRGYTF | 12 | TRBV2 | once
CASSQGNRGREQYF | 14 | TRBV3-1/TRBV3-2 | once
CASSFFPGQARPQPQHF | 17 | TRBV19 | -
CASRQAVDSAGELFF | 15 | TRBV6-4 | -
CSVEATRTSEQFF | 13 | TRBV29-1 | -
CASSREFQETQYF | 13 | TRBV27 | -
CASKERGSQETQYF | 14 | TRBV19 | -
CASSAQTGGGYTF | 13 | TRBV19 | -
CASSQDSRDLNYGYTF | 16 | TRBV4-3 | few
CASSRTGDGEKLFF | 14 | TRBV7-9 | -
CASSQTGLNTEAFF | 14 | TRBV3-1/TRBV3-2 | -
CASSEWYQGQRGYTF | 15 | TRBV6-1 | -
CASGDRSQETQYF | 13 | TRBV9 | -
CASSLPWGNYGYTF | 14 | TRBV28 | -
CASSLGTGIYEQYF | 14 | TRBV27 | -
CASTGAWAIQPQHF | 14 | TRBV2 | -
CATSRDRQGPETQYF | 15 | TRBV15 | -
CASSQVGRGIQETQYF | 16 | TRBV3-1/TRBV3-2 | -